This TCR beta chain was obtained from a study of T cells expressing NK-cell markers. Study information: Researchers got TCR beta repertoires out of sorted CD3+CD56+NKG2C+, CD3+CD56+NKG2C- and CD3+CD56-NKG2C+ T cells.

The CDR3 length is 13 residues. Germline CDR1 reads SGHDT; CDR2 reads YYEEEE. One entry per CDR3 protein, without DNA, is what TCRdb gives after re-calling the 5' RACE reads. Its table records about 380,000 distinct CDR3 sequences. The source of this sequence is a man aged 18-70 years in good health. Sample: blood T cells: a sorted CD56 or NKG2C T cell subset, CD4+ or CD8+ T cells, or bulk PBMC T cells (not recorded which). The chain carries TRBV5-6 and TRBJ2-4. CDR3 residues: CASSLVSLNIQYF.